Given below is one TCR beta chain in context. Sequencing was performed with immunoSEQ multiplex PCR; in TCRdb, only in-frame clones are kept and a portion is missing. The table lists 1,400,000 or so clones, approximately 98.5% of them singletons. These data belong to a study of shared clonotypes between healthy human individuals. Germline lookup yields CDR1 SEHNR and CDR2 FQNEAQ (reference sequence). The length of the CDR3 is 14 residues. The ends were cut back, 2 bases at V and 1 base at J, with 8 bases in the middle. The clonotype comes from a man aged 30 to 45 in good health. Source material: naive CD4+ T cells sorted from blood. Stated subset: CD45RA+ positively selected. The chain has TRBV7-9 and TRBJ1-1; D remains ambiguous. CDR3 sequence: CASSLNPGNTEAFF. Written as DNA, the CDR3 is TGTGCCAGCAGCTTAAATCCGGGGAACACTGAAGCTTTCTTT. Together with reference TRBV7-9 and TRBJ1-1, the CDR3 gives the full variable domain: DTGVSQNPRHKITKRGQNVTFRCDPISEHNRLYWYRQTLGQGPEFLTYFQNEAQLEKSRLLSDRFSAERPKGSFSTLEIQRTEQGDSAMYLCASSLNPGNTEAFFGQGTRLTVV.